These 5 T cell receptor beta chains were all obtained from the same sample, sequenced in a study of blood T cell repertoires in COVID-19. TCRdb's copy holds only in-frame clones and misses some; the assay was immunoSEQ multiplex PCR. The sample shows 95,000 to 150,000 clones, around 87% of them seen only once. The sample consisted of peripheral blood. The receptors come from a woman in her sixties or seventies with acute or convalescent COVID-19.

V and J are TRBV24-1 and TRBJ2-3, with 8 bases aligning to TRBD2. The junction had 6 bases not matched to a gene; V was cut back by 1 base and J by 4 bases. Germline CDR1 and CDR2: KGHDR and SFDVKD. This CDR3 comprises 16 residues. The CDR3 loop reads CATSDFVGGAADTQYF. The CDR3 coding sequence is TGTGCCACCAGTGATTTCGTCGGGGGGGCCGCAGATACGCAGTATTTT.

V usage is TRBV5-1 and J usage is TRBJ1-2; D perhaps matches TRBD1 (6 bases). From germline, CDR1 is SGHRS and CDR2 YFSETQ. Trimming stripped 0 bases from V and 6 bases from J, with 12 bases between. The CDR3 contains 14 residues. This CDR3 is CASSLERQGNGYTF. DNA of the CDR3: TGCGCCAGCAGCTTGGAAAGGCAGGGGAATGGCTACACCTTC.

The J gene is TRBJ2-1, the V gene TRBV13; 8 bases match TRBD2. CDR1 and CDR2 (germline): PRHDT, FYEKMQ (reference sequence). The CDR3 is 16 amino acids. J was trimmed by 3 bases and V by 5 bases; bases with no gene match: 9. The CDR3 DNA sequence: TGTGCCAGCAGCCCCCTGAGAGCGGGGGACTACAATGAGCAGTTCTTC. Protein: CASSPLRAGDYNEQFF.

This clone was found a few times. V and J are TRBV28 and TRBJ1-5; D gene uncertain. V was clipped by 7 bases and J by 5 bases, with 18 bases between them. From germline, CDR1 is MDHEN and CDR2 SYDVKM. CDR3 size: 15 residues. CDR3 protein: CASTSAGPGYQPQHF. The CDR3, as DNA: TGTGCCAGCACCTCGGCAGGACCGGGATATCAGCCCCAGCATTTT.

The gene calls are TRBV18 and TRBJ1-5; 8 bases line up with TRBD1. Germline CDR1 KGHSH, CDR2 LQKENI. This CDR3 is 17 amino acids long. V shed 4 bases, J shed 0 bases, and the junction held 8 bases outside the gene matches. CDR3 DNA sequence: TGTGCCAGCTCACGAGGACAGGGCCTTAATAGCAATCAGCCCCAGCATTTT. This sequence encodes CASSRGQGLNSNQPQHF.